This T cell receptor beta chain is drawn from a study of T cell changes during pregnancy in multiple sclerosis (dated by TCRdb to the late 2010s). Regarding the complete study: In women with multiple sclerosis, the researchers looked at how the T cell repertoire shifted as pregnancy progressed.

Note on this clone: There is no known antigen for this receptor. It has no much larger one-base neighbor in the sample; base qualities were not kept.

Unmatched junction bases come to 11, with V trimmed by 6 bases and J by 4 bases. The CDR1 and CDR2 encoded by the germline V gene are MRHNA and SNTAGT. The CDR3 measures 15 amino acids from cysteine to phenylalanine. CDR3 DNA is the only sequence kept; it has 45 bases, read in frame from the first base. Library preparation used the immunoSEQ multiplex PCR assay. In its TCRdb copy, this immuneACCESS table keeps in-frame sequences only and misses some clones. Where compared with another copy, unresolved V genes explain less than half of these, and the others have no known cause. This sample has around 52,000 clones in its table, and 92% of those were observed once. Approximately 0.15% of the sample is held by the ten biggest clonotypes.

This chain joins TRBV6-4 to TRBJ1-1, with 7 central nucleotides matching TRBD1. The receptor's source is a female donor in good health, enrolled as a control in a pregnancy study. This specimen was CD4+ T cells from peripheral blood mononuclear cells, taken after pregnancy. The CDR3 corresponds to CASRSRQGVSTEAFF. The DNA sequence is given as TGTGCCAGCAGGAGTAGACAGGGAGTGAGCACTGAAGCTTTCTTT.